The present T cell receptor beta chain was sequenced within a study of CD8 T cells in Susac syndrome. Roughly 0.45 to 1 ug RNA was reverse transcribed with random hexamers. TCRdb re-analysed the immunoSEQ multiplex PCR reads in MiXCR, keeping a single row per CDR3 protein. In the table there are 170,000 or so distinct CDR3 sequences, about 95% of which are singletons. Germline V gene data show CDR1 as SGDLS and CDR2 as YYNGEE. The CDR3 length is 14 residues. V lost 3 bases, J lost 3 bases, and 13 bases lay in between. Sequences were obtained from CD8+ T cells from PBMCs. The sequence derives from a human donor with multiple sclerosis. The chain has TRBV9 and TRBJ2-7; D gene unclear. CDR3 DNA sequence: TGTGCCAGCAGCGCGGCGGACGGGTTCTACGAGCAGTACTTC. Its protein is CASSAADGFYEQYF.